This TCR beta chain was observed in a study of shared clonotypes between healthy human individuals. Study conclusions and caveats: The study found lower generation probabilities in non-shared clonotypes than in those shared by all four donors.

TCRdb's table, derived via immunoSEQ multiplex PCR, lists solely in-frame clones and lacks some. The data hold 950,000 to 1,100,000 clones, with about 76% observed a single time. Germline loops: CDR1 MNHEY, CDR2 SMNVEV (reference sequence). Trimming pared 5 bases from V and 6 bases from J, leaving 17 bases between. The CDR3 contains 15 residues. With regard to this clone: Its matching antigen is unknown.

This chain links TRBV27 with TRBJ2-1; tentatively, D is TRBD2 (5 bases). This clonotype was obtained from a young man in good health. The sample was memory CD4+ T cells sorted from blood. Stated subset: CD45RA-negative fraction. CDR3 sequence: CASSQTRLAGNEQFF. The CDR3 coding sequence is TGTGCCAGCAGTCAGACCCGGCTAGCAGGCAATGAGCAGTTCTTC.